A single sample gave rise to the 16 T cell receptor beta chains below, sequenced in a study of control samples from healthy donors and cancer patients. Sequencing was performed with immunoSEQ multiplex PCR; in TCRdb, only in-frame clones are kept and a portion is missing. The data contain more than 150,000 clones, around nine tenths of them seen just once; the ten biggest clones take up about 0.73%. Material: blood. Receptors were obtained from a woman in her thirties in good health.

This clone was recorded a few times. V is TRBV28 and J is TRBJ1-2, with D hard to call. Germline values: CDR1 MDHEN, CDR2 SYDVKM. The CDR3 sequence is 14 residues long. Trimming shortened V by 3 bases and J by 0 bases, and 8 bases separated the two germline ends. Written as DNA, the CDR3 is TGTGCCAGCAGTTTCGGCAGGACTAACTATGGCTACACCTTC. It translates to CASSFGRTNYGYTF.

This clone has a single count. The V and J genes are TRBV10-3 and TRBJ2-1; perhaps D is TRBD1 or TRBD2 (5 bases each). This CDR3 comprises 16 residues. V was clipped by 6 bases and J by 13 bases, with 28 bases between them. Germline V lookup: CDR1 ENHRY, CDR2 SYGVKD. The DNA of the CDR3 is TGTGCCATCAGCCACGGACTTTCCGCAAGGGGTAGCCCTCAGTTCTTC. It encodes CAISHGLSARGSPQFF.

CDR3 in DNA: TGTGCCAGCAGTTGGGGGGGCCGTGAGCAGTTCTTC. Its protein product is CASSWGGREQFF. This chain joins TRBV6-5 and TRBJ2-1, with D tentatively TRBD2 (7 bases). The V and J ends lost 4 bases and 9 bases respectively, with 10 bases between them. Germline V gives CDR1 MNHEY, CDR2 SVGAGI. This CDR3 comprises 12 residues.

This chain uses TRBV7-9 with TRBJ1-4; D call uncertain. CDR3 size: 13 residues. V was cut by 3 bases and J by 7 bases, with 9 bases left in between. Germline lookup yields CDR1 SEHNR and CDR2 FQNEAQ (reference sequence). This CDR3 is CASSFRWGEKLFF. The DNA of the CDR3 is TGTGCCAGCAGCTTCAGGTGGGGTGAAAAACTGTTTTTT.

CDR3 sequence: CASSRGARTEAFF. The CDR3, as DNA: TGTGCCAGCAGCAGGGGTGCGAGGACTGAAGCTTTCTTT. The rearrangement links TRBV27 to TRBJ1-1, with D tentatively TRBD1 (6 bases). The V end was cut by 6 bases, the J end by 5 bases, with 13 bases between. Germline CDR1 reads MNHEY; CDR2 reads SMNVEV (reference sequence). The CDR3 is made up of 13 amino acids.

The J gene is TRBJ2-7, the V gene TRBV3-1 (or the pseudogene TRBV3-2); TRBD2 matches at 11 bases. Germline trimming cut 4 bases from V and 3 bases from J; bases unmatched to any gene: 11. In germline, CDR1 is LGHDT, CDR2 YNNKEL (reference sequence). The CDR3 totals 17 residues. Here the CDR3 DNA reads TGTGCCAGCAGCCCTACCTTGGGGACTAGCGGATTCTACGAGCAGTACTTC. It specifies CASSPTLGTSGFYEQYF.

This clone was recorded once. The chain couples TRBV4-1 to TRBJ1-3, with D unresolved. V lost 2 bases and J lost 0, with 8 bases in between. Germline V lookup: CDR1 MGHRA, CDR2 YSYEKL. CDR3 length: 15 residues. CDR3 sequence (DNA): TGCGCCAGCAGCCAAAACCCTTCCTCTGGAAACACCATATATTTT. Translated: CASSQNPSSGNTIYF.

The chain links TRBV28 to TRBJ2-3; D not resolved. The germline V and J ends were trimmed by 4 bases and 3 bases, with 5 bases remaining between them. CDR1 and CDR2 from the germline V gene are MDHEN and SYDVKM. The CDR3 sequence is 12 residues long. CDR3 loop: CASSSTTDTQYF. DNA of the CDR3: TGTGCCAGCAGTTCTACGACAGATACGCAGTATTTT.

V and J are TRBV29-1 and TRBJ1-2; no clear D gene. CDR1 and CDR2 (germline): SQVTM, ANQGSEA. The CDR3 consists of 12 residues. Trimming removed 0 bases at V and 3 bases at J, with 5 bases between. The CDR3 is CSVEDLYYGYTF. In DNA, the CDR3 is TGCAGCGTTGAAGATCTGTACTATGGCTACACCTTC.

The chain couples TRBV2 to TRBJ2-3, with TRBD2 identical over 7 bases. This CDR3 is 15 amino acids long. From germline, CDR1 is SNHLY and CDR2 FYNNEI. The ends lost 5 bases at V and 3 bases at J; junction bases unmatched: 8. The CDR3 is CASSPTGLLTDTQYF. CDR3 nucleotide sequence: TGTGCCAGCAGTCCAACGGGACTATTAACAGATACGCAGTATTTT.

The genes are TRBV4-1 and TRBJ2-7; possible D gene TRBD2, 5 bases. The CDR3 contains 13 residues. Trimming left V 2 bases short and J 3 bases short, with 8 bases between. Per the germline V gene, CDR1 is MGHRA and CDR2 is YSYEKL. The CDR3 loop is CASSQPLGYEQYF. The CDR3 bases are TGCGCCAGCAGCCAACCACTAGGCTACGAGCAGTACTTC.

The rearrangement links TRBV7-9 to TRBJ2-7; tentative D call: TRBD1 (5 bases). The CDR3 runs to 16 residues. V was trimmed by 1 base and J by 2 bases, leaving 15 bases between them. Germline V gene lookup returns CDR1 SEHNR and CDR2 FQNEAQ (reference sequence). CDR3 loop: CASSLVGQGPPYEQYF. Here the CDR3 DNA reads TGTGCCAGCAGCTTAGTTGGGCAGGGCCCCCCCTACGAGCAGTACTTC.

This clone came up once. The rearrangement joins TRBV4-2 to TRBJ2-7; TRBD1 matches at 7 bases. Germline loops: CDR1 LGHNA, CDR2 YNFKEQ. V lost 4 bases, J lost 0 bases, and 6 bases stayed unmatched. CDR3 length equals 15 residues. The CDR3 coding sequence is TGTGCCAGCAGCCCTAGGACAGGCCTCTCCTACGAGCAGTACTTC. This translates into CASSPRTGLSYEQYF.

This sequence joins TRBV6-2 or TRBV6-3 and TRBJ1-1, with D hard to call. This CDR3 is built from 12 residues. With 0 bases removed from V and 7 bases from J, the gap between germline ends came to 6 bases. Looked up from germline, CDR1 is MNHEY and CDR2 is SVGEGT. The CDR3 bases are TGTGCCAGCAGTTACTCGGGTAGTGAAGCTTTCTTT. Amino acid sequence: CASSYSGSEAFF.

This clone occurred once. The chain couples TRBV28 to TRBJ2-1, with D perhaps TRBD1 or TRBD2 (5 bases each). The V gene's germline CDR1 is MDHEN and CDR2 SYDVKM. Trimming took off 5 bases at V and 8 bases at J, with 16 bases between the two ends. This CDR3 spans 14 amino acids. The CDR3 DNA follows: TGTGCCAGCAGTGCCCGGGACGTTGGCGATGAGCAGTTCTTC. This sequence encodes CASSARDVGDEQFF.

The rearrangement uses TRBV7-2 and TRBJ1-1, with TRBD1 as a possible D gene (6 bases). Trimming pared 5 bases from V and 1 base from J, leaving 8 bases between. This CDR3 is 13 amino acids long. Per the germline V gene, CDR1 is SGHTA and CDR2 is FQGNSA. The CDR3 loop reads CASSQDRNTEAFF. CDR3 sequence (DNA): TGTGCCAGCAGCCAGGACAGGAACACTGAAGCTTTCTTT.